Presented here are 18 T cell receptor beta chains from one specimen sequenced in a study of blood T cell repertoires in COVID-19. Sequenced by immunoSEQ multiplex PCR; TCRdb stores in-frame clones only, minus some. Of roughly 28,000 clones in the sample, around 83% were seen once. Sequenced sample: peripheral blood. These receptors all come from a man aged 65-85 years with acute or convalescent COVID-19.

The rearrangement links TRBV30 to TRBJ2-5, with D perhaps matching TRBD2 (6 bases). Trimming cost V 1 base and J 4 bases, with 10 bases left between them. The CDR3 has 13 amino acids. Germline V CDR1 and CDR2: GTSNPN, SVGIG (reference sequence). The CDR3 nucleotides read TGTGCCTGGAGTGGGGTGGGGGGAGAGACCCAGTACTTC. Translating it yields CAWSGVGGETQYF.

CDR3 loop: CAYRQNQETQYF. The CDR3 DNA sequence: TGTGCCTACAGACAGAACCAAGAGACCCAGTACTTC. The rearrangement links TRBV30 to TRBJ2-5, with D possibly TRBD1 on 5 matching bases. The CDR3 has 12 residues. V was trimmed by 7 bases and J by 0 bases, leaving 9 bases between them. Germline lookup yields CDR1 GTSNPN and CDR2 SVGIG (reference sequence).

This CDR3 is CASSWQGPSSEAFF. CDR3 sequence (DNA): TGCGCCAGCAGCTGGCAGGGGCCCTCCTCTGAAGCTTTCTTT. The chain employs TRBV5-1 and TRBJ1-1; D may be TRBD1 (6 bases). Trimming left V 3 bases short and J 6 bases short, with 15 bases between. The germline gives CDR1 SGHRS, CDR2 YFSETQ. The length of the CDR3 is 14 residues.

In nucleotides, the CDR3 is TGTGCCAGCAGCTTGGCAGGGTCCACCGGGGAGCTGTTTTTT. As protein: CASSLAGSTGELFF. The chain carries TRBV5-4 and TRBJ2-2; tentative D call: TRBD1 (5 bases). CDR1 is SGHNT, CDR2 YYREEE, per germline (reference sequence). The CDR3 is 14 residues long. Deletions cut 0 bases from V and 4 bases from J, with 7 bases between.

The table lists this clone with a count of one. The chain has TRBV5-4 and TRBJ2-5, with D possibly matching TRBD2 (7 bases). Trimming shortened V by 3 bases and J by 5 bases, and 23 bases separated the two germline ends. In germline, CDR1 is SGHNT, CDR2 YYREEE (reference sequence). The CDR3 runs 17 residues. The CDR3 sequence: CASSSPLRGRELETQYF. CDR3 nucleotide sequence: TGTGCCAGCAGCTCCCCTTTAAGGGGGAGGGAACTTGAGACCCAGTACTTC. The whole variable domain, filled in from reference TRBV5-4 and TRBJ2-5, reads ETGVTQSPTHLIKTRGQQVTLRCSSQSGHNTVSWYQQALGQGPQFIFQYYREEENGRGNFPPRFSGLQFPNYSSELNVNALELDDSALYLCASSSPLRGRELETQYFGPGTRLLVL.

The genes are TRBV5-6 and TRBJ1-2; TRBD1 agrees at 9 bases. The CDR3 runs 16 residues. After removal of 2 bases from V and 4 bases from J, the junction contained 9 bases not matched to a gene. Germline V gene sequence: CDR1 SGHDT, CDR2 YYEEEE. CDR3 residues: CASSFGQGTLGYGYTF. CDR3 DNA: TGTGCCAGCAGCTTCGGACAGGGGACTTTAGGCTATGGCTACACCTTC. Based on the CDR3 plus reference TRBV5-6 and TRBJ1-2, the full variable domain is DAGVTQSPTHLIKTRGQQVTLRCSPKSGHDTVSWYQQALGQGPQFIFQYYEEEERQRGNFPDRFSGHQFPNYSSELNVNALLLGDSALYLCASSFGQGTLGYGYTFGSGTRLTVV.

V is TRBV19 and J is TRBJ2-1, with D tentatively TRBD2 (6 bases). This CDR3 contains 12 residues. Germline V lookup: CDR1 LNHDA, CDR2 SQIVND (reference sequence). Trimming cost V 6 bases and J 9 bases, with 12 bases left between them. Written as DNA, the CDR3 is TGTGCCAGTAGCTCTCCCGGGGGTGAGCAGTTCTTC. This gives the protein CASSSPGGEQFF.

This chain links TRBV27 with TRBJ1-1; 7 bases are shared with TRBD1. Germline values: CDR1 MNHEY, CDR2 SMNVEV (reference sequence). CDR3 length: 16 residues. Trimming at V came to 5 bases and at J to 1 base, leaving 10 bases not matched to a gene. CDR3 residues: CASSPNPGQKNTEAFF. CDR3 bases: TGTGCCAGCAGTCCGAACCCGGGACAGAAGAACACTGAAGCTTTCTTT.

The chain has TRBV5-1 and TRBJ2-2; 9 bases align to TRBD1. V was pared by 6 bases and J by 7 bases, with 7 bases of the junction left unmatched. In germline, CDR1 is SGHRS, CDR2 YFSETQ. CDR3 length: 14 residues. The CDR3 bases are TGCGCCAGCACCGGGACAGGGATGAACGGGGAGCTGTTTTTT. Residues: CASTGTGMNGELFF. Full variable domain (remainder filled in from reference TRBV5-1 and TRBJ2-2): KAGVTQTPRYLIKTRGQQVTLSCSPISGHRSVSWYQQTPGQGLQFLFEYFSETQRNKGNFPGRFSGRQFSNSRSEMNVSTLELGDSALYLCASTGTGMNGELFFGEGSRLTVL.

The rearrangement uses TRBV7-3 and TRBJ2-3; 11 bases map to TRBD2. V lost 2 bases and J lost 4; bases outside the gene matches: 2. Germline values: CDR1 SGHTA, CDR2 FQGTGA. This CDR3 region has 15 residues. The CDR3 nucleotides read TGTGCCAGCAGCTTACAACTAGCGGGAGCAGATACGCAGTATTTT. This translates into CASSLQLAGADTQYF.

This chain connects TRBV6-5 to TRBJ1-3; D is perhaps TRBD1 (5 bases). CDR1 is MNHEY, CDR2 SVGAGI, per germline. The CDR3 sequence is 14 residues long. V dropped 6 bases and J dropped 2 bases, with 11 bases sitting between them. The CDR3 DNA reads as TGTGCCAGCAGGGGACTGACTACTGGAAACACCATATATTTT. Residues: CASRGLTTGNTIYF.

The chain carries TRBV7-9 and TRBJ1-3; D is undetermined. V was trimmed by 6 bases and J by 0 bases, leaving 9 bases between them. Germline assignment: CDR1 SEHNR and CDR2 FQNEAQ (reference sequence). The CDR3 totals 14 residues. In DNA form, the CDR3 reads TGTGCCAGCAGTATAGCACCCTCTGGAAACACCATATATTTT. Its protein product is CASSIAPSGNTIYF.

The chain employs TRBV7-2 and TRBJ2-2, with 8 bases that match TRBD2. CDR1 is SGHTA and CDR2 is FQGNSA in the germline V gene. The CDR3 is 16 residues long. V lost 4 bases, J lost 4 bases, and 8 bases stayed unmatched. DNA of the CDR3: TGTGCCAGCAGCTACCCGGGAGGGGAGGGCACCGGGGAGCTGTTTTTT. Amino acid sequence: CASSYPGGEGTGELFF.

The chain has TRBV7-2 and TRBJ2-5; D remains ambiguous. The V end lost 5 bases, the J end lost 1 base, and 17 bases lay between the germline ends. CDR1 and CDR2 (germline): SGHTA, FQGNSA. This CDR3 region has 16 residues. CDR3 bases: TGTGCCAGCAGCCCCGGCGCCAGTGGGCCCCAAGAGACCCAGTACTTC. Amino acid sequence: CASSPGASGPQETQYF.

The chain is built from TRBV6-5 and TRBJ1-4; D possibly corresponds to TRBD1 (6 bases). The ends were cut back, 3 bases at V and 8 bases at J, with 19 bases in the middle. CDR3 length equals 16 residues. Germline CDR1 reads MNHEY; CDR2 reads SVGAGI. Here the CDR3 DNA reads TGTGCCAGCAGTTATGGGGGCCCCACCCACTCAGAAAAACTGTTTTTT. This encodes CASSYGGPTHSEKLFF.

This chain links TRBV5-1 with TRBJ2-2, with 7 bases identical to TRBD1. The CDR3 loop spans 17 amino acids. The J segment lost 1 base and the V segment lost 4 bases, leaving 10 bases of the junction unmatched. Germline V CDR1 and CDR2: SGHRS, YFSETQ. CDR3 residues: CASSPMRGQRNTGELFF. In nucleotides, the CDR3 is TGCGCCAGCAGCCCTATGAGGGGGCAACGGAACACCGGGGAGCTGTTTTTT.

The chain uses TRBV11-3 and TRBJ1-1; D not resolved. Germline CDR1 and CDR2: SGHNT and YENEEA. This CDR3 has 13 residues. V lost 4 bases, J lost 6 bases, and 12 bases lay in between. CDR3 in DNA: TGTGCCAGCAGCTCCTCCTATTACTCTGAAGCTTTCTTT. This codes for CASSSSYYSEAFF.

The genes are TRBV3-1 (or the pseudogene TRBV3-2) and TRBJ1-2; no definite D call. This CDR3 contains 12 residues. V lost 5 bases to trimming and J lost 7 bases, with 11 bases between them. The germline gives CDR1 LGHDT, CDR2 YNNKEL (reference sequence). CDR3 sequence reads: CASSLEAGGYTF. The CDR3 region has the DNA TGTGCCAGCAGCTTAGAGGCGGGTGGCTACACCTTC.